Listed below are T cell receptor beta chains from one sample, sequenced in a study of cytomegalovirus exposure and HLA in healthy donors. The protocol was immunoSEQ multiplex PCR, while the TCRdb copy is restricted to in-frame clones and leaves out a portion. The table includes under 75,000 clones, 86% detected once. The sequenced material came from PBMCs. The receptors originated from a woman aged 30 to 39 in good health and CMV-seronegative. CDR3s include the opening cysteine and the closing phenylalanine or tryptophan. A D gene is named only where the DNA matches it firmly. Clone size is shown for a subset of rows, as once, few, many or a class of expanded clone.

TRBV11-2,-,TRBD1,TRBJ2-4,TGTGCCAGCAGCCCGGGACAGGGCCAAAACATTCAGTACTTC,CASSPGQGQNIQYF
TRBV7-8,-,TRBD2,TRBJ2-1,TGTGCCAGCAGCCCCAGCGGGAGTAAGCAGTTCTTC,CASSPSGSKQFF
TRBV5-8,-,TRBD2,TRBJ2-5,TGTGCCAGCAGCTTGGGGGTAGCGGGAAGGCAAGAGACCCAGTACTTC,CASSLGVAGRQETQYF
TRBV6-6,-,-,TRBJ2-7,TGTGCCAGCAGTTACCGACACCCCTACGAGCAGTACTTC,CASSYRHPYEQYF
TRBV7-9,-,-,TRBJ2-1,TGTGCCAGCAGCGCCTTTCAAGGAGAGGAGCAGTTCTTC,CASSAFQGEEQFF
TRBV15,-,TRBD2,TRBJ2-3,TGTGCCACCAGCAGTCTCGGGACTAGCGAGAGCACAGATACGCAGTATTTT,CATSSLGTSESTDTQYF
TRBV21-1,-,-,TRBJ2-7,TGTGCCAGCAGGGGCCGGGACAGGGGCGGCGAGCAGTACTTC,CASRGRDRGGEQYF
TRBV14,-,-,TRBJ2-7,TGTGCCAGCAGCCCCCTGGTCGGCTACGAGCAGTACTTC,CASSPLVGYEQYF
TRBV7-9,-,-,TRBJ2-1,TGTGCCAGCAGCCGAACGGAGAATGAGCAGTTCTTC,CASSRTENEQFF
TRBV7-8,-,TRBD2,TRBJ2-7,TGTGCCAGCAGCTTGTCCCTTGGAGCTAGCGGGAGATACGAGCAGTACTTC,CASSLSLGASGRYEQYF
TRBV7-3,-,-,TRBJ2-2,TGTGCCAGCAGGTCTAGCCTGAACACCGGGGAGCTGTTTTTT,CASRSSLNTGELFF
TRBV4-2,few,-,TRBJ1-1,TGTGCCAGCAGGCAGGAAGAGAACACTGAAGCTTTCTTT,CASRQEENTEAFF
TRBV28,once,-,TRBJ2-6,TGTGCCAGCAGTTTGCAGGGGCACAGCTCTGGGGCCAACGTCCTGACTTTC,CASSLQGHSSGANVLTF
TRBV2,-,TRBD1,TRBJ1-4,TGTGCCAGCAGGGCGGGACAGGGGTATGAAAAACTGTTTTTT,CASRAGQGYEKLFF
TRBV12-5,-,TRBD1,TRBJ1-2,TGTGCTAGTGGTCCTCAGGGGGATGGCTACACCTTC,CASGPQGDGYTF
TRBV19,-,TRBD1,TRBJ2-7,TGTGCCAGTAGTATCGGCACAGGGGGACACTACGAGCAGTACTTC,CASSIGTGGHYEQYF
TRBV5-1,-,-,TRBJ2-2,TGCGCCAGCAGCGGGCAGGCTACGAACACCGGGGAGCTGTTTTTT,CASSGQATNTGELFF
TRBV5-1,-,-,TRBJ2-1,TGCGCCAGCAGCTTGGGGTGGGAGCGGTCCTACAATGAGCAGTTCTTC,CASSLGWERSYNEQFF
TRBV6-1,once,-,TRBJ2-7,TGTGCCAGCAGTGTGGGCCATAGCTCCTACGAGCAGTACTTC,CASSVGHSSYEQYF
TRBV10-3,-,-,TRBJ1-1,TGTGCCACCCGTTCGGGTACTGAAGCTTTCTTT,CATRSGTEAFF
TRBV30,-,-,TRBJ1-2,TGTGCCTGGAGTAACGACAGGTCCTCCTATGGCTACACCTTC,CAWSNDRSSYGYTF
TRBV19,-,TRBD1,TRBJ2-2,TGTGCCAGTAGTATAGGGACAGGACGGACCGGGGAGCTGTTTTTT,CASSIGTGRTGELFF
TRBV18,-,-,TRBJ1-1,TGTGCCAGCTCACCAGCAGTGAACACTGAAGCTTTCTTT,CASSPAVNTEAFF
TRBV19,-,-,TRBJ1-4,TGTGCCAGTAGTATAGCGGTTGCCGCTAATGAAAAACTGTTTTTT,CASSIAVAANEKLFF
TRBV18,-,TRBD1,TRBJ2-7,TGTGCCAGCTCGCGGGACAGGGGCTACGAGCAGTACTTC,CASSRDRGYEQYF
TRBV27,-,TRBD2,TRBJ2-7,TGTGCCAGCAGCCCGGGAGGTCGGACTTACGAGCAGTACTTC,CASSPGGRTYEQYF
TRBV6-6,-,-,TRBJ1-3,TGTGCCAGCAGTGACCCGGGGGCTGGAAACACCATATATTTT,CASSDPGAGNTIYF
TRBV4-1,-,-,TRBJ2-7,TGCGCCAGCAGCCAAGTGGTAGCCTACGAGCAGTACTTC,CASSQVVAYEQYF
TRBV2,-,TRBD1,TRBJ1-2,TGTGCCAGCAGTGAAGTGGGGACAGGGGTTTCTAACTATGGCTACACCTTC,CASSEVGTGVSNYGYTF
TRBV18,-,-,TRBJ1-1,TGTGCCAGCTCACCACTCAGTTACACTGAAGCTTTCTTT,CASSPLSYTEAFF
TRBV19,-,-,TRBJ1-1,TGTGCCATCATAATATCAGGGCCGATGAACACTGAAGCTTTCTTT,CAIIISGPMNTEAFF
TRBV5-1,-,-,TRBJ2-7,TGCGCCAGCAGCGAGACCTACGAGCAGTACTTC,CASSETYEQYF
TRBV29-1,-,-,TRBJ1-3,TGCAGCGTTGTTTTGGGGGCGCGGGGAAACACCATATATTTT,CSVVLGARGNTIYF
TRBV10-2,-,-,TRBJ2-7,TGCGCCAGCAGTGAGTCTACAGGACGACGCGACGAGCAGTACTTC,CASSESTGRRDEQYF
TRBV5-6,-,-,TRBJ2-1,TGTGCCAGCAGCTTGGGTAGCTACAATGAGCAGTTCTTC,CASSLGSYNEQFF
TRBV25-1,-,TRBD2,TRBJ2-1,TGTGCCAGCAGTGACGGGGCAGGGAGGGATGAGCAGTTCTTC,CASSDGAGRDEQFF
TRBV2,few,TRBD1,TRBJ2-1,TGTGCCAGTCTCCGGGACAGTCCCTACAATGAGCAGTTCTTC,CASLRDSPYNEQFF
TRBV4-1,-,-,TRBJ2-5,TGCGCCAGCAGCCAAGTGGGTGCGGAGGGGACCCAGTACTTC,CASSQVGAEGTQYF
TRBV7-9,few,-,TRBJ1-3,TGTGCCAGCAGCCTTGAGAACTCTGGAAACACCATATATTTT,CASSLENSGNTIYF
TRBV9,-,TRBD2,TRBJ2-5,TGTGCCAGCAGCGTCTCTGCTAGCGGGATCCAAGAGACCCAGTACTTC,CASSVSASGIQETQYF
TRBV27,-,-,TRBJ1-5,TGTGCCAGCAGGCCGAAGAGGGCCGTGGGCAATCAGCCCCAGCATTTT,CASRPKRAVGNQPQHF
TRBV7-8,-,-,TRBJ2-7,TGTGCCAGCAGCCCCCTTCTAGCATACGAGCAGTACTTC,CASSPLLAYEQYF
TRBV19,-,-,TRBJ2-2,TGTGCCAGTTCTTCAGGGGGGGAGCTGTTTTTT,CASSSGGELFF
TRBV5-1,-,-,TRBJ1-2,TGCGCCAGCAGCTTAACAGCTAACTATGGCTACACCTTC,CASSLTANYGYTF
TRBV9,-,TRBD1,TRBJ1-5,TGTGCCAGCAGTAGGACAGGGGACAATCAGCCCCAGCATTTT,CASSRTGDNQPQHF
TRBV13,-,TRBD2,TRBJ2-2,TGTGCCAGCAGCTCCCAGACTAGCGGGATCACCGGGGAGCTGTTTTTT,CASSSQTSGITGELFF
TRBV6-5,-,TRBD1,TRBJ2-1,TGTGCCAGCAGCACAGGGGGATGGAATGAGCAGTTCTTC,CASSTGGWNEQFF
TRBV6-1,few,-,TRBJ1-1,TGTGCCAGCAGGTTAGCACTTGAAGCTTTCTTT,CASRLALEAFF